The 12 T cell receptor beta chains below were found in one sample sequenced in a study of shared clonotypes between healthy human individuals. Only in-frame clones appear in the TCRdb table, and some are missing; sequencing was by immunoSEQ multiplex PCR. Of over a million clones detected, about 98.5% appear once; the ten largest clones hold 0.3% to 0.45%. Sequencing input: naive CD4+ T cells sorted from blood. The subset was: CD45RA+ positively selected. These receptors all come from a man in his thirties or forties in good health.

CDR3 in DNA: TGTGCCAGCAGCAAATGGTCCAGGGACTCACCGAACACCGGGGAGCTGTTTTTT. This sequence encodes CASSKWSRDSPNTGELFF. The chain recombines TRBV21-1 with TRBJ2-2; whether TRBD2, the table's D call, matches the DNA was not checked. TRBV21-1 constitutes a pseudogene. The CDR3 totals 18 residues.

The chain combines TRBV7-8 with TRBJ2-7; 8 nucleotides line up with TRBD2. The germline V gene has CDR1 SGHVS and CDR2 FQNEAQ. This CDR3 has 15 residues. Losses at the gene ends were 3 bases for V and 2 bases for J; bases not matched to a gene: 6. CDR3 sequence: CASSFPTSVTYEQYF. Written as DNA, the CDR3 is TGTGCCAGCAGCTTCCCGACTAGCGTTACCTACGAGCAGTACTTC.

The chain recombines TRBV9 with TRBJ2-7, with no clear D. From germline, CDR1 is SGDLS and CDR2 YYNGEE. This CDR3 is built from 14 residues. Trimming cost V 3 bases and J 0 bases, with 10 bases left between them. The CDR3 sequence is CASSGRSYSYEQYF. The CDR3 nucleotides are TGTGCCAGCAGCGGCCGCTCATACTCCTACGAGCAGTACTTC.

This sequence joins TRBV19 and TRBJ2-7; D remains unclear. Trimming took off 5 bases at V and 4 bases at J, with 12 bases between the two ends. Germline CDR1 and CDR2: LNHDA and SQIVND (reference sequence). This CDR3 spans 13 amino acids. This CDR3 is CASSLSSLYEQYF. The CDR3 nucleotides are TGTGCCAGTAGTTTGTCTTCACTTTACGAGCAGTACTTC.

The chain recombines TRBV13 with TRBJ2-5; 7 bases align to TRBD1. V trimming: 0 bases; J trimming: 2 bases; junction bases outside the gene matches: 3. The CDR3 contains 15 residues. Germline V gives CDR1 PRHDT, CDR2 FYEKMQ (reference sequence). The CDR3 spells CASSLGFRGQETQYF. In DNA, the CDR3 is TGTGCCAGCAGCTTAGGATTCAGGGGGCAAGAGACCCAGTACTTC.

The CDR3: CASSLVAQTPRDEQFF. As DNA, the CDR3 is TGTGCCAGCAGCTTAGTAGCGCAAACCCCAAGGGATGAGCAGTTCTTC. This chain connects TRBV7-3 to TRBJ2-1; D is possibly TRBD2 (5 bases). CDR1 and CDR2 (germline): SGHTA, FQGTGA. There are 16 residues in the CDR3. V shed 2 bases and J shed 8 bases, with 19 bases lying between them.

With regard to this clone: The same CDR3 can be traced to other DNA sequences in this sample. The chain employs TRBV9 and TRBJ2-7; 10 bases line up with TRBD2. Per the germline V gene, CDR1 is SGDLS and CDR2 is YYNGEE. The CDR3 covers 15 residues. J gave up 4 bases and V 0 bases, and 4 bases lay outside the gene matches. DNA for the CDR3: TGTGCCAGCAGCGTAGGTCTAGCGGGAGCATACGAGCAGTACTTC. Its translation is CASSVGLAGAYEQYF. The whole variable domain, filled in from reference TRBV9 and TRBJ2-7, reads DSGVTQTPKHLITATGQRVTLRCSPRSGDLSVYWYQQSLDQGLQFLIQYYNGEERAKGNILERFSAQQFPDLHSELNLSSLELGDSALYFCASSVGLAGAYEQYFGPGTRLTVT.

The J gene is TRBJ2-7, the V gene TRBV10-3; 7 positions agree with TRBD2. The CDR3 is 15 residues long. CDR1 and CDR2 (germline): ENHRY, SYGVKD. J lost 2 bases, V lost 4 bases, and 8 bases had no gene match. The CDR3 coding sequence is TGTGCCATCAGTGCCACGACTAGCAGGACCTACGAGCAGTACTTC. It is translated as CAISATTSRTYEQYF.

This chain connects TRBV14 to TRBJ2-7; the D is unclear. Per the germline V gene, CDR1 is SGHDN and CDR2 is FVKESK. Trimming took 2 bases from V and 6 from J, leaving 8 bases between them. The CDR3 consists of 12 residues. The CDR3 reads CASSQNRFEQYF. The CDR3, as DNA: TGTGCCAGCAGCCAAAATAGGTTCGAGCAGTACTTC.

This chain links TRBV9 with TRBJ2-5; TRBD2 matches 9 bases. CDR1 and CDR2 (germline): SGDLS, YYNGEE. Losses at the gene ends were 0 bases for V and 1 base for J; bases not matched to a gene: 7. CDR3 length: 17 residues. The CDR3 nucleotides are TGTGCCAGCAGCGTAGGGGCTGCGGGAGGGATCCAAGAGACCCAGTACTTC. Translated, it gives CASSVGAAGGIQETQYF.

As DNA, the CDR3 is TGTGCCAGCAGCTTAATCTGGGAGTTCCCCTACAATGAGCAGTTCTTC. Residues: CASSLIWEFPYNEQFF. The chain employs TRBV7-8 and TRBJ2-1, with D tentatively TRBD2 (5 bases). This CDR3 is 16 amino acids long. The germline V gene has CDR1 SGHVS and CDR2 FQNEAQ. V was trimmed by 2 bases and J by 2 bases, leaving 13 bases between them. Drawing the rest from reference TRBV7-8 and TRBJ2-1, the complete variable domain is GAGVSQSPRYKVAKRGQDVALRCDPISGHVSLFWYQQALGQGPEFLTYFQNEAQLDKSGLPSDRFFAERPEGSVSTLKIQRTQQEDSAVYLCASSLIWEFPYNEQFFGPGTRLTVL.

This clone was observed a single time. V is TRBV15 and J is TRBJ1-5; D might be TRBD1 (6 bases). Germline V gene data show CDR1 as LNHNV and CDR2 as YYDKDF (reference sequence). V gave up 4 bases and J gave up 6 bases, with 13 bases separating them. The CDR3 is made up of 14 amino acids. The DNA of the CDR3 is TGTGCCACCAGCACTTTCAGGGGCGCTCAGCCCCAGCATTTT. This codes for CATSTFRGAQPQHF.